These 14 T cell receptor beta chains originate from one sample sequenced in a study of blood T cell repertoires in COVID-19. Profiled with immunoSEQ multiplex PCR; TCRdb holds only in-frame clones, not every one. Among under 85,000 clones, approximately 87% were seen once, and the ten largest hold around a sixth. Input material: peripheral blood. The receptors here all came from a man older than 75 in a cohort sampled during active COVID-19.

This clone was seen only a few times. This chain uses TRBV9 with TRBJ2-3; tentatively, D is TRBD2 (5 bases). This CDR3 is 16 amino acids long. Germline lookup yields CDR1 SGDLS and CDR2 YYNGEE. The V and J ends lost 0 bases and 0 bases respectively, with 11 bases between them. The CDR3 DNA reads TGTGCCAGCAGCGTAGTTCCCAGCGGAAGCACAGATACGCAGTATTTT. Residues: CASSVVPSGSTDTQYF.

The V and J genes are TRBV5-6 and TRBJ2-2; the D is unclear. There are 14 residues in the CDR3. Germline CDR1 and CDR2: SGHDT and YYEEEE. V was clipped by 0 bases and J by 4 bases, with 7 bases between them. As DNA, the CDR3 is TGTGCCAGCAGCTTGGGACACAGCACCGGGGAGCTGTTTTTT. This translates into CASSLGHSTGELFF.

This chain uses TRBV11-2 with TRBJ1-4; 7 nucleotides match TRBD1. The CDR3 extends over 15 amino acids. V shed 2 bases, J shed 7 bases, and the junction held 7 bases outside the gene matches. Per the germline V gene, CDR1 is SGHAT and CDR2 is FQNNGV. CDR3 protein: CASSLHRGRGEKLFF. In nucleotides, the CDR3 is TGTGCCAGCAGCTTACACAGGGGTCGGGGTGAAAAACTGTTTTTT.

The chain combines TRBV6-5 with TRBJ2-5, with D possibly matching TRBD2 (6 bases). Per germline, CDR1 MNHEY and CDR2 SVGAGI. The germline V and J ends were trimmed by 6 bases and 3 bases, with 14 bases remaining between them. This CDR3 has 14 residues. CDR3 residues: CASRDRDWEETQYF. DNA of the CDR3: TGTGCCAGCAGAGACCGGGACTGGGAAGAGACCCAGTACTTC.

Notes on this clone: This specimen includes other DNA sequences encoding the same CDR3. The chain recombines TRBV3-1 (or the pseudogene TRBV3-2) with TRBJ2-3; D gene ambiguous. V shed 0 bases and J shed 5 bases, with 12 bases lying between them. CDR1 LGHDT and CDR2 YNNKEL come from the germline V gene (reference sequence). The CDR3 has 15 amino acids. The DNA of the CDR3 is TGTGCCAGCAGCCAAGATCAAACGACGGGAGATACGCAGTATTTT. This encodes CASSQDQTTGDTQYF.

The chain employs TRBV10-3 and TRBJ1-2; D is unresolved. With 11 bases removed from V and 5 bases from J, the gap between germline ends came to 18 bases. Germline CDR1 and CDR2: ENHRY and SYGVKD. This CDR3 contains 13 residues. CDR3 coding DNA: TGTGCCGCGACCGGGAGCAGCGAATATGGCTACACCTTC. Its translation: CAATGSSEYGYTF.

The chain uses TRBV5-4 and TRBJ2-3, with D unresolved. Germline V gives CDR1 SGHNT, CDR2 YYREEE (reference sequence). The CDR3 spans 15 residues. Deletions cut 4 bases from V and 0 bases from J, with 12 bases between. Here the CDR3 DNA reads TGTGCCAGCAGCGAAGACTCCTCTAGCACAGATACGCAGTATTTT. This encodes CASSEDSSSTDTQYF.

V and J are TRBV9 and TRBJ2-5; 7 nucleotides line up with TRBD2. The CDR3 loop spans 15 amino acids. Germline trimming cut 3 bases from V and 5 bases from J; bases unmatched to any gene: 10. Germline values: CDR1 SGDLS, CDR2 YYNGEE. The CDR3 nucleotides are TGTGCCAGCAGCGACCGCTCGGGGCGGGGGGAGACCCAGTACTTC. Protein product: CASSDRSGRGETQYF.

The rearrangement uses TRBV18 and TRBJ2-7; 9 bases are shared with TRBD1. J gave up 6 bases and V 4 bases, and 16 bases lay outside the gene matches. The V gene's germline CDR1 is KGHSH and CDR2 LQKENI. The CDR3 sequence is 17 residues long. As DNA, the CDR3 is TGTGCCAGCTCACGTACCACCCCGGGACAGGGTACGGGCGAGCAGTACGTC. Translating it yields CASSRTTPGQGTGEQYV.

This chain links TRBV29-1 with TRBJ1-1; possibly TRBD1 for D (5 bases). CDR3 length: 13 residues. Germline V gene data show CDR1 as SQVTM and CDR2 as ANQGSEA. The ends were cut back, 6 bases at V and 6 bases at J, with 17 bases in the middle. DNA of the CDR3: TGCAGCGTCCCCGGGACGGGGGTCCCTGAAGCTTTCTTT. This translates into CSVPGTGVPEAFF.

This chain joins TRBV5-1 and TRBJ1-4; 9 positions agree with TRBD1. Germline CDR1 SGHRS, CDR2 YFSETQ. Unmatched junction bases numbered 10, after V lost 5 bases and J lost 8 bases. The length of the CDR3 is 15 residues. The CDR3 region is CASRPQGAVAEKLFF. The CDR3 DNA reads as TGCGCCAGCAGACCACAGGGGGCAGTCGCGGAAAAACTGTTTTTT.

CDR3 in amino acids: CASSFLTGVYEQYV. DNA of the CDR3: TGTGCCAGCAGCTTTTTGACAGGGGTATACGAGCAGTACGTC. This rearrangement joins TRBV5-6 to TRBJ2-7; 8 nucleotides agree with TRBD1. The germline V gene encodes CDR1 SGHDT and CDR2 YYEEEE. The CDR3 runs 14 residues. Trimming took 2 bases from V and 4 from J; bases not matched to a gene: 5.

V usage is TRBV5-1 and J usage is TRBJ1-1; tentatively, D is TRBD1 (6 bases). V lost 4 bases and J lost 1, with 14 bases in between. Germline CDR1 SGHRS, CDR2 YFSETQ. The CDR3 runs to 15 residues. The CDR3 is CASSTDGQPNTEAFF. CDR3 nucleotide sequence: TGCGCCAGCAGCACGGACGGACAGCCGAACACTGAAGCTTTCTTT.

Here the CDR3 reads CASSLGPGSMGYTF. The DNA for the CDR3 is TGTGCCAGCAGCTTGGGTCCAGGTTCTATGGGCTACACCTTC. The chain uses TRBV5-5 and TRBJ1-2; D unclear. CDR3 size: 14 residues. Germline V gene data show CDR1 as SGHKS and CDR2 as YYEKEE (reference sequence). V was trimmed by 0 bases and J by 8 bases, leaving 14 bases between them.